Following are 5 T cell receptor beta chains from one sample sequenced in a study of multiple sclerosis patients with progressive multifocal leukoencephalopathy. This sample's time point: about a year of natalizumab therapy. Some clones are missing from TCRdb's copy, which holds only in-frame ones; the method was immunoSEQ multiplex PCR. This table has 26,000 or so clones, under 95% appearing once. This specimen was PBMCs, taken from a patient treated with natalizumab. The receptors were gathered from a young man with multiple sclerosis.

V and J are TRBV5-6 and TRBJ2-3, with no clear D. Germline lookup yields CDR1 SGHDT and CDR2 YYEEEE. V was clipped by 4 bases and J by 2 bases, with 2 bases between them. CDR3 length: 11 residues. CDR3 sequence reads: CASSLTDTQYF. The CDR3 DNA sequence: TGTGCCAGCAGCCTCACAGATACGCAGTATTTT. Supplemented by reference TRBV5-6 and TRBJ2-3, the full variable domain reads DAGVTQSPTHLIKTRGQQVTLRCSPKSGHDTVSWYQQALGQGPQFIFQYYEEEERQRGNFPDRFSGHQFPNYSSELNVNALLLGDSALYLCASSLTDTQYFGPGTRLTVL.

CDR3 coding DNA: TGTGCCAGCAGCGTGAGGGGTTATGGCTACACCTTC. As protein: CASSVRGYGYTF. The chain combines TRBV5-4 with TRBJ1-2; D is perhaps TRBD1 (5 bases). Germline loops: CDR1 SGHNT, CDR2 YYREEE (reference sequence). V lost 4 bases and J 5 bases, leaving 9 bases between the germline ends. The CDR3 totals 12 residues.

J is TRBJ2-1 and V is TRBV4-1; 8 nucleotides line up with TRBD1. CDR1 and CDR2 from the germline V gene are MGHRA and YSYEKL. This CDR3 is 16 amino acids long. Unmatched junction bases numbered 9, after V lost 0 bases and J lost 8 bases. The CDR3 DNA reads TGCGCCAGCAGCCAAGATCTAAGGCAGGGGGCGGATGAGCAGTTCTTC. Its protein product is CASSQDLRQGADEQFF.

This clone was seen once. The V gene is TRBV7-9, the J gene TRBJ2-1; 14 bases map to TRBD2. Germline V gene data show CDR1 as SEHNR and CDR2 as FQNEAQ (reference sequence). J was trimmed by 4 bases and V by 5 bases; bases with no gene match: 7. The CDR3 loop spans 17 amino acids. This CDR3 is CASSKGLAGVSYNEQFF. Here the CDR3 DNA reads TGTGCCAGCAGCAAGGGACTAGCGGGAGTTTCTTACAATGAGCAGTTCTTC.

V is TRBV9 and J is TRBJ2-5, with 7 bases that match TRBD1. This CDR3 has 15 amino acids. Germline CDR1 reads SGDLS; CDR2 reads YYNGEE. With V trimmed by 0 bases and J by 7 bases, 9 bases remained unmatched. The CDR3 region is CASSVGDRAWRTQYF. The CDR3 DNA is TGTGCCAGCAGCGTAGGAGACAGGGCTTGGAGGACCCAGTACTTC.